What follows describes a single T cell receptor (beta chain). This entry belongs to a study of OX40 agonist ivuxolimab in advanced cancers. Study-wide background: Enrollees could have had prior anti-PD-1, anti-PD-L1 or anti-CTLA-4 therapy, which about 40% had received.

Sequencing was performed with immunoSEQ multiplex PCR; in TCRdb, only in-frame clones are kept and a portion is missing. The profile covers about 67,000 clones, with around 84% appearing a single time and under 2.5% taken by the ten largest. Trimming removed 6 bases from V and 9 bases from J, with 24 bases in between. This CDR3 has 16 residues. CDR1 is SGHVS, CDR2 FQNEAQ, per germline. The receptor comes from an adult with an advanced solid tumor such as melanoma, head and neck, liver or kidney cancer. The chain employs TRBV7-8 and TRBJ2-1; the D is unclear. Sequencing was performed on CD4+ or CD8+ T cells sorted from blood, taken in a trial of the OX40 agonist ivuxolimab. CDR3 bases: TGTGCCAGCAGGTCTGCACCGGCTAGGGCCCATGGTGAGCAGTTCTTC. It yields the protein CASRSAPARAHGEQFF.